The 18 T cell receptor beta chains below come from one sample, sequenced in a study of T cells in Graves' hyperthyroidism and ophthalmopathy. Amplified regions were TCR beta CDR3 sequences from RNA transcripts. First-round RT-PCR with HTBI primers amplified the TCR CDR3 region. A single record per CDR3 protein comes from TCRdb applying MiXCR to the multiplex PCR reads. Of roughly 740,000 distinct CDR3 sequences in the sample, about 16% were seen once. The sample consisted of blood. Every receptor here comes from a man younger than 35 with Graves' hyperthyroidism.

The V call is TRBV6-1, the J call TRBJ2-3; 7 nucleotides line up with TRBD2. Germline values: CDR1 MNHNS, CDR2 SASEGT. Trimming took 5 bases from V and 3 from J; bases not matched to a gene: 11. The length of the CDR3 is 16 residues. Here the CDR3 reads CASSTNLAGVTDTQYF. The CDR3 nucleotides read TGTGCCAGCAGTACCAACTTGGCGGGAGTTACAGATACGCAGTATTTT.

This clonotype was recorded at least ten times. CDR3 protein: CASSLGRRGRAGSSYNEQFF. The DNA of the CDR3 is TGTGCCAGCAGCTTAGGGCGCAGGGGCCGAGCTGGTAGCTCCTACAATGAGCAGTTCTTC. This chain joins TRBV11-2 and TRBJ2-1; tentatively, D is TRBD1 (6 bases). Looked up from germline, CDR1 is SGHAT and CDR2 is FQNNGV. With 1 base removed from V and 0 bases from J, the gap between germline ends came to 22 bases. The CDR3 runs 20 residues.

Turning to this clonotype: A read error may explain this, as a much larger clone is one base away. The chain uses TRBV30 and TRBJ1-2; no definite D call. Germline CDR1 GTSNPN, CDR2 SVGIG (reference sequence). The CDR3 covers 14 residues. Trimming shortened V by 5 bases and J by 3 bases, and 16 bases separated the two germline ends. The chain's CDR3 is CAWGAKGEDYGYTF. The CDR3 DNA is TGTGCCTGGGGCGCCAAGGGAGAGGACTATGGCTACACCTTC.

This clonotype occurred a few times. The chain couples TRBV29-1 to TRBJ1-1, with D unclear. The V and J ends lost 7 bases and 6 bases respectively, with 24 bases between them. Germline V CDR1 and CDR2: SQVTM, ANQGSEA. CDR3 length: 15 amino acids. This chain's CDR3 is CSALRVGALWAEAFF. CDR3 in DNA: TGCAGCGCCCTGAGGGTAGGTGCTTTGTGGGCTGAAGCTTTCTTT.

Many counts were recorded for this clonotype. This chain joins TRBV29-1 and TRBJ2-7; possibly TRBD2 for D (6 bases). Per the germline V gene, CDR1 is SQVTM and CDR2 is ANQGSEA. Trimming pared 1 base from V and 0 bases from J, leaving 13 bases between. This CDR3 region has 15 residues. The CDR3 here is CSVEGAGTSSYEQYF. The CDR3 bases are TGCAGCGTTGAAGGGGCCGGGACTTCCTCCTACGAGCAGTACTTC.

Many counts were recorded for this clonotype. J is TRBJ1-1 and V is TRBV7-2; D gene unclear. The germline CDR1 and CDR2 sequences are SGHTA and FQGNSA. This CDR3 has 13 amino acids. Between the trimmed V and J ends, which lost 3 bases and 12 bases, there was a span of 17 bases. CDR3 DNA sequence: TGTGCCAGCAGCTTCGGAGGGCAGGTCAAGACTTTCTTT. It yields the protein CASSFGGQVKTFF.

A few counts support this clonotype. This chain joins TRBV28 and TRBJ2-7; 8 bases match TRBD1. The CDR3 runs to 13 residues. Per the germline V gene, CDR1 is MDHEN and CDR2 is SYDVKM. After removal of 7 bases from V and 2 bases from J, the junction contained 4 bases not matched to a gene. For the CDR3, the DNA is TGTGCCAGCAACCCGGGACAGGCCTACGAGCAGTACTTC. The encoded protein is CASNPGQAYEQYF. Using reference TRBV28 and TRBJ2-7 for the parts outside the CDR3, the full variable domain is DVKVTQSSRYLVKRTGEKVFLECVQDMDHENMFWYRQDPGLGLRLIYFSYDVKMKEKGDIPEGYSVSREKKERFSLILESASTNQTSMYLCASNPGQAYEQYFGPGTRLTVT.

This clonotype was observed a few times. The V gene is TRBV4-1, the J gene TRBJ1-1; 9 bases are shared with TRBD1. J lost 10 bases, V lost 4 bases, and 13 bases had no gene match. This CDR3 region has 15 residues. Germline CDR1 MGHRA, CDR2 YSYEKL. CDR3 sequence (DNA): TGCGCCAGCAGCCCCGCCCCGGGACAGGGAGGCGGAGCTTTCTTT. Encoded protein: CASSPAPGQGGGAFF.

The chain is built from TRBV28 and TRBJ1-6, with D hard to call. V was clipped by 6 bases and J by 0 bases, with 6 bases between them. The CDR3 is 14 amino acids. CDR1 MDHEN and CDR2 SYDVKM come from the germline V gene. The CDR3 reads CASRKSSYNSPLHF. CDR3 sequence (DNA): TGTGCCAGCAGAAAGAGCTCCTATAATTCACCCCTCCACTTT.

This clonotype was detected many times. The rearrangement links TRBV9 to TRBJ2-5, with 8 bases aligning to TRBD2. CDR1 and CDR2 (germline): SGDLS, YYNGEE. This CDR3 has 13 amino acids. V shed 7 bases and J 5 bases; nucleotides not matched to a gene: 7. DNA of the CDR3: TGTGCCAGCGATGGACTAGCTCTGGAGACCCAGTACTTC. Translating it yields CASDGLALETQYF.

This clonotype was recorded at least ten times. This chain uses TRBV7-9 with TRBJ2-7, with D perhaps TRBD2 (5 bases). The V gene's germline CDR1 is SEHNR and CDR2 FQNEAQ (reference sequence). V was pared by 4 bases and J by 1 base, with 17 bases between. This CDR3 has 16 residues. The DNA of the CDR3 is TGTGCCAGCAGCTCGAGCGGCCGGACGGAGTCCTACGAGCAGTACTTC. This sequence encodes CASSSSGRTESYEQYF.

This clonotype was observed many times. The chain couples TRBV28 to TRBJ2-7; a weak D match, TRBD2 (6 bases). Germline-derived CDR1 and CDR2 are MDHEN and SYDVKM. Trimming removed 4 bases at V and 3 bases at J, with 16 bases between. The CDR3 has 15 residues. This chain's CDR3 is CASSYLLKDYYEQYF. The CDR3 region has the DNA TGTGCCAGCAGTTACCTCCTCAAGGACTACTACGAGCAGTACTTC.

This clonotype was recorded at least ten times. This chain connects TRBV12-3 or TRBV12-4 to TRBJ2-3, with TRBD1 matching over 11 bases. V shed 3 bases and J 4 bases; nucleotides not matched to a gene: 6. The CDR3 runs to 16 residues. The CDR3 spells CASSFVPGQGADTQYF. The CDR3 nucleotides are TGTGCCAGCAGTTTCGTTCCGGGACAGGGGGCAGATACGCAGTATTTT.

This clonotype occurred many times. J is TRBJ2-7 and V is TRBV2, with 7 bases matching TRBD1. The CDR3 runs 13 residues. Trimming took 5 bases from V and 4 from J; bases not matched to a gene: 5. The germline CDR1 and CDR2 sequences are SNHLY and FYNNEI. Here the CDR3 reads CASSIQGLYEQYF. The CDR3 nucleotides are TGTGCCAGCAGTATACAGGGGCTATACGAGCAGTACTTC.

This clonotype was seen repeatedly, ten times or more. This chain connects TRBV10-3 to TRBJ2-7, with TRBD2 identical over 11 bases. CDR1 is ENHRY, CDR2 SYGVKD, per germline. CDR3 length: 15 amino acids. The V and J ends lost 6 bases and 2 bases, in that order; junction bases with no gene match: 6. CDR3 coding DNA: TGTGCCATCAGGGCGGGACTAGCGGATACCTACGAGCAGTACTTC. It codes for CAIRAGLADTYEQYF.

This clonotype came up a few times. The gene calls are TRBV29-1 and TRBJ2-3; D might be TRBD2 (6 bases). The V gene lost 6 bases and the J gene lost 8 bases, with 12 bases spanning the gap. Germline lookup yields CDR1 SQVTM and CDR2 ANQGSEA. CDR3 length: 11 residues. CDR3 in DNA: TGCAGCGTACGGGACTCCCTTACGCAGTATTTT. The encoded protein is CSVRDSLTQYF.

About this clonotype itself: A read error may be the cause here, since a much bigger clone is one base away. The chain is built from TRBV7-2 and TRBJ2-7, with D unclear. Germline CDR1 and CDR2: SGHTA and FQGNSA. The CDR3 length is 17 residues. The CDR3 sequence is CASSLVGPIAERSEQHF. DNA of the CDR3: TGTGCCAGCAGCTTAGTAGGACCGATTGCGGAGCGTTCCGAGCAGCACTTC.

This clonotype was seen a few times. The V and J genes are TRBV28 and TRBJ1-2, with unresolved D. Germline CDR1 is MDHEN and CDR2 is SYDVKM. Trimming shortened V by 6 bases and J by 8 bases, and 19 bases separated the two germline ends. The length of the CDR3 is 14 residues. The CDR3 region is CASSFPPGIGGYTF. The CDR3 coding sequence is TGTGCCAGCAGCTTCCCCCCCGGGATAGGCGGCTACACCTTC.